What follows are 11 T cell receptor beta chains derived from one specimen sequenced in a study of blood T cell repertoires in COVID-19. The method was immunoSEQ multiplex PCR; TCRdb's version includes in-frame clones alone and lacks a portion of them. The sample lists 150,000 to 200,000 clones, around nine tenths occurring once. Material: peripheral blood. The receptors here all came from an older woman with COVID-19, enrolled during active disease.

In this sample, this clone turned up once. The chain employs TRBV5-5 and TRBJ1-6, with 7 nucleotides matching TRBD1. V trimming: 3 bases; J trimming: 7 bases; junction bases outside the gene matches: 10. From germline, CDR1 is SGHKS and CDR2 YYEKEE (reference sequence). The CDR3 covers 16 residues. The CDR3: CASSYHPDRVNSPLHF. The CDR3 coding sequence is TGTGCCAGCAGCTATCATCCCGACAGGGTCAATTCACCCCTCCACTTT.

This clone occurred once. CDR3 amino acids: CASSYRAGAMAEQYF. CDR3 DNA: TGTGCCAGCAGTTACCGGGCAGGGGCGATGGCCGAGCAGTACTTC. The chain uses TRBV6-2 or TRBV6-3 and TRBJ2-7; possible D gene TRBD1, 6 bases. There are 15 residues in the CDR3. CDR1 and CDR2 from the germline V gene are MNHEY and SVGEGT. Between the trimmed V and J ends, which lost 2 bases and 6 bases, there was a span of 17 bases.

J is TRBJ2-1 and V is TRBV6-5, with D possibly matching TRBD1 (6 bases). Trimming removed 8 bases from V and 5 bases from J, with 13 bases in between. Germline V gene lookup returns CDR1 MNHEY and CDR2 SVGAGI. The CDR3 contains 13 residues. CDR3 bases: TGTGCCAGCTTGACAGGAGACAACAATGAGCAGTTCTTC. This gives the protein CASLTGDNNEQFF.

The V call is TRBV10-1, the J call TRBJ1-6, with D possibly matching TRBD1 (5 bases). The CDR3 is 16 amino acids. The V end was cut by 6 bases, the J end by 0 bases, with 12 bases between. Germline CDR1 reads WNHNN; CDR2 reads SYGVQD (reference sequence). In DNA form, the CDR3 reads TGCGCCAGCAGCGGGACTCCTAGCTCCTATAATTCACCCCTCCACTTT. It yields the protein CASSGTPSSYNSPLHF.

The CDR3 spells CASSQVSGAPYEQYF. CDR3 sequence (DNA): TGCGCCAGCAGCCAAGTCAGTGGAGCCCCCTACGAGCAGTACTTC. The rearrangement joins TRBV4-3 to TRBJ2-7; D remains unclear. Trimming stripped 1 base from V and 2 bases from J, with 12 bases between. This CDR3 comprises 15 residues. The germline V gene encodes CDR1 LGHNA and CDR2 YSLEER.

In its sample, this clone was seen once. The gene calls are TRBV7-2 and TRBJ2-3; 10 positions match TRBD2. Trimming at V came to 2 bases and at J to 0 bases, leaving 5 bases not matched to a gene. The germline CDR1 and CDR2 sequences are SGHTA and FQGNSA. The CDR3 runs 17 residues. The CDR3 spells CASSLQSGRGSTDTQYF. CDR3 coding DNA: TGTGCCAGCAGCTTACAAAGCGGGAGGGGTAGCACAGATACGCAGTATTTT.

The chain links TRBV5-4 to TRBJ1-2, with D hard to call. V shed 4 bases and J shed 4 bases, with 11 bases lying between them. The CDR3 extends over 13 amino acids. Germline assignment: CDR1 SGHNT and CDR2 YYREEE (reference sequence). This CDR3 reads CASSRQEAYGYTF. CDR3 sequence (DNA): TGTGCCAGCAGCCGCCAAGAGGCCTATGGCTACACCTTC.

This sequence joins TRBV29-1 and TRBJ1-3; 8 positions agree with TRBD1. The CDR3 is 16 residues long. Germline V gene lookup returns CDR1 SQVTM and CDR2 ANQGSEA. The ends lost 6 bases at V and 8 bases at J; junction bases unmatched: 18. The CDR3 loop reads CSVHSTDRVKKDTIYF. The CDR3 coding sequence is TGCAGCGTCCATTCTACGGACAGGGTCAAGAAAGACACCATATATTTT. Full variable domain (missing parts from reference TRBV29-1 and TRBJ1-3): SAVISQKPSRDICQRGTSLTIQCQVDSQVTMMFWYRQQPGQSLTLIATANQGSEATYESGFVIDKFPISRPNLTFSTLTVSNMSPEDSSIYLCSVHSTDRVKKDTIYFGEGSWLTVV.

This chain uses TRBV9 with TRBJ2-3; D not certain. The germline V and J ends were trimmed by 0 bases and 2 bases, with 7 bases remaining between them. Germline loops: CDR1 SGDLS, CDR2 YYNGEE. CDR3 length: 14 amino acids. CDR3 nucleotide sequence: TGTGCCAGCAGCGTAGGTCAGATCACAGATACGCAGTATTTT. This sequence encodes CASSVGQITDTQYF. Complete variable domain (other parts from reference TRBV9 and TRBJ2-3): DSGVTQTPKHLITATGQRVTLRCSPRSGDLSVYWYQQSLDQGLQFLIQYYNGEERAKGNILERFSAQQFPDLHSELNLSSLELGDSALYFCASSVGQITDTQYFGPGTRLTVL.

This clone appeared a few times. The V call is TRBV3-1 (or the pseudogene TRBV3-2), the J call TRBJ2-7, with 14 bases fitting TRBD2. Germline-derived CDR1 and CDR2 are LGHDT and YNNKEL (reference sequence). V trimming: 4 bases; J trimming: 9 bases; junction bases outside the gene matches: 11. The CDR3 has 16 amino acids. CDR3 DNA sequence: TGTGCCAGCAGCCTGGGGACTAGCGGGAGCATTGGTGGGCAGTACTTC. Translated: CASSLGTSGSIGGQYF.

This clone was counted once. The chain employs TRBV10-3 and TRBJ1-2; 8 bases fit TRBD1. This CDR3 has 13 residues. The V gene end was trimmed by 3 bases and the J gene end by 7 bases; junction bases not matched to a gene: 4. The V gene's germline CDR1 is ENHRY and CDR2 SYGVKD. CDR3 nucleotide sequence: TGTGCCATCAGTGAATCGCAGGGGGCTGGCTACACCTTC. Protein sequence: CAISESQGAGYTF.